One sample yielded the 11 T cell receptor beta chains listed below, sequenced in a study of T-cell reconstitution after alpha-beta-depleted transplantation in children. During its preparation, the TCRbeta library received unique molecular identifiers. In TCRdb, the PCR reads were re-called with MiXCR into one record per CDR3 protein. The sample holds 450,000 to 600,000 distinct CDR3 sequences, 15% to 20% seen once. The sample was PBMCs from the stem cell graft donor, taken from the stem cell graft. The receptors shown here come from a human donor who donated a stem cell graft to a child with acute lymphoblastic leukemia.

This clonotype showed up just a few times. V usage is TRBV11-2 and J usage is TRBJ2-7, with 7 bases aligning to TRBD2. The CDR3 contains 15 residues. The V and J ends lost 4 bases and 4 bases, in that order; junction bases with no gene match: 10. The germline CDR1 and CDR2 sequences are SGHAT and FQNNGV. The CDR3 DNA sequence: TGTGCCAGCAGCTCCTGGGAGGGCGGGAAGTACGAGCAGTACTTC. Translation gives CASSSWEGGKYEQYF.

This clonotype was found a few times. The gene calls are TRBV4-1 and TRBJ2-1; possible D gene TRBD2, 6 bases. V shed 4 bases and J shed 8 bases, with 18 bases lying between them. Germline V gene data show CDR1 as MGHRA and CDR2 as YSYEKL. The CDR3 has 15 amino acids. CDR3 in DNA: TGCGCCAGCAGCCCGACGGTGGGGGGTGGGGATGAGCAGTTCTTC. Translating gives CASSPTVGGGDEQFF.

This chain connects TRBV12-3 or TRBV12-4 to TRBJ2-7; TRBD2 matches at 11 bases. The CDR3 runs to 15 residues. The trim removed 6 bases at V and 2 bases at J, leaving 6 bases unmatched. CDR3 protein: CASRPALAGAYEQYF. CDR3 nucleotide sequence: TGTGCCAGCAGACCAGCACTAGCGGGAGCCTACGAGCAGTACTTC.

This clonotype was recorded at least ten times. V usage is TRBV5-1 and J usage is TRBJ2-1; 11 bases fit TRBD2. Looked up from germline, CDR1 is SGHRS and CDR2 is YFSETQ. Germline trimming cut 0 bases from V and 10 bases from J; bases unmatched to any gene: 6. This CDR3 spans 15 amino acids. This CDR3 reads CASSLDSGRALEQFF. CDR3 sequence (DNA): TGCGCCAGCAGCTTGGATAGCGGGAGGGCCTTGGAGCAGTTCTTC.

This clonotype has more than one count but fewer than ten. The chain combines TRBV27 with TRBJ2-7; D is possibly TRBD1 (5 bases). CDR3 length: 14 amino acids. Between the trimmed V and J ends, which lost 4 bases and 3 bases, there was a span of 13 bases. Germline lookup yields CDR1 MNHEY and CDR2 SMNVEV (reference sequence). CDR3 residues: CASSSQGLIYEQYF. The CDR3 region has the DNA TGTGCCAGCAGTTCCCAGGGTCTGATCTACGAGCAGTACTTC.

This sequence joins TRBV3-1 and TRBJ2-5; D may match TRBD1 or TRBD2 (5 bases each). Germline V gene lookup returns CDR1 LGHDT and CDR2 YNNKEL (reference sequence). The CDR3 is made up of 15 amino acids. Trimming removed 5 bases at V and 2 bases at J, with 15 bases between. In DNA form, the CDR3 reads TGTGCCAGCAGCGATAAAGACGGGGCTCAAGAGACCCAGTACTTC. It is translated as CASSDKDGAQETQYF.

This clonotype was seen more than once but under ten times. The CDR3 loop is CASSLWGLAVDTQYF. For the CDR3, the DNA is TGTGCCAGCAGCTTATGGGGACTAGCGGTCGATACGCAGTATTTT. J is TRBJ2-3 and V is TRBV7-9; 11 bases line up with TRBD2. Germline CDR1 SEHNR, CDR2 FQNEAQ (reference sequence). J was trimmed by 6 bases and V by 2 bases; bases with no gene match: 4. The CDR3 runs 15 residues.

The sample holds one count of this clonotype. This chain links TRBV5-6 with TRBJ1-1, with D hard to call. Germline V gives CDR1 SGHDT, CDR2 YYEEEE. The germline V and J ends were trimmed by 1 base and 2 bases, with 12 bases remaining between them. The CDR3 loop spans 15 amino acids. This CDR3 is CASSLLRGINTEAFF. The CDR3 DNA reads TGTGCCAGCAGCTTGCTGCGGGGAATCAACACTGAAGCTTTCTTT.

This chain links TRBV15 with TRBJ2-1; perhaps TRBD2 as D (5 bases). The length of the CDR3 is 15 residues. Germline V gene lookup returns CDR1 LNHNV and CDR2 YYDKDF (reference sequence). The ends were cut back, 0 bases at V and 5 bases at J, with 11 bases in the middle. Here the CDR3 reads CATSRDAAGDNEQFF. For the CDR3, the DNA is TGTGCCACCAGCAGAGATGCGGCGGGCGACAATGAGCAGTTCTTC. The variable domain in full, with the rest retrieved from reference TRBV15 and TRBJ2-1, is DAMVIQNPRYQVTQFGKPVTLSCSQTLNHNVMYWYQQKSSQAPKLLFHYYDKDFNNEADTPDNFQSRRPNTSFCFLDIRSPGLGDTAMYLCATSRDAAGDNEQFFGPGTRLTVL.

This clonotype was seen a few times. V gene TRBV6-1 combines with J gene TRBJ2-1; 9 nucleotides align to TRBD2. The CDR3 extends over 15 amino acids. Germline V gives CDR1 MNHNS, CDR2 SASEGT. The trim removed 6 bases at V and 7 bases at J, leaving 10 bases unmatched. As DNA, the CDR3 is TGTGCCAGCAGCGGTTCAAGACTAGCGGCGAATGAGCAGTTCTTC. It specifies CASSGSRLAANEQFF.

This chain joins TRBV5-1 and TRBJ2-1; 8 bases agree with TRBD2. CDR3 length equals 15 residues. The V gene's germline CDR1 is SGHRS and CDR2 YFSETQ. V lost 4 bases to trimming and J lost 2 bases; unmatched junction nucleotides: 5. In nucleotides, the CDR3 is TGCGCCAGCAGCCCCGGGGGGGGGACCTACAATGAGCAGTTCTTC. This sequence encodes CASSPGGGTYNEQFF.